The 27 T cell receptor beta chains below all came from one sample that was sequenced in a study of cytomegalovirus exposure and HLA in healthy donors. 60 Vbeta and 13 Jbeta primers were used in PCR. This table comes from immunoSEQ multiplex PCR, and its TCRdb copy is limited to in-frame clones, with some not included. The sample holds 150,000 to 200,000 clones, around 80% seen once. Specimen: PBMCs. The receptors here all came from a woman aged 40 to 55 in good health and CMV-seropositive.

V and J are TRBV20-1 and TRBJ1-2, with 7 bases lining up with TRBD1. Germline V gives CDR1 DFQATT, CDR2 SNEGSKA (reference sequence). The V gene end was trimmed by 6 bases and the J gene end by 5 bases; junction bases not matched to a gene: 3. The CDR3 is 11 residues long. The CDR3 spells CSAATGYGYTF. The CDR3 bases are TGCAGTGCCGCGACAGGGTATGGCTACACCTTC.

The chain employs TRBV6-1 and TRBJ2-1; D possibly corresponds to TRBD2 (5 bases). V was clipped by 2 bases and J by 11 bases, with 16 bases between them. The length of the CDR3 is 14 residues. CDR1 is MNHNS, CDR2 SASEGT, per germline. The CDR3 region is CASSEIAGMSKQFF. The CDR3 DNA reads as TGTGCCAGCAGTGAAATAGCCGGGATGAGTAAGCAGTTCTTC.

The rearrangement joins TRBV11-1 to TRBJ2-5; D remains ambiguous. CDR1 is SGHAT and CDR2 is FQDESV in the germline V gene (reference sequence). V shed 1 base and J shed 2 bases, with 5 bases lying between them. There are 13 residues in the CDR3. The CDR3 bases are TGTGCCAGCAGCTTAGAACAGCAAGAGACCCAGTACTTC. It yields the protein CASSLEQQETQYF.

The chain couples TRBV2 to TRBJ1-4; maybe TRBD1 (5 bases). V gave up 6 bases and J gave up 7 bases, with 9 bases separating them. Germline CDR1 and CDR2: SNHLY and FYNNEI. This CDR3 contains 12 residues. The CDR3 is CASRQGTEKLFF. CDR3 nucleotide sequence: TGTGCCAGCAGGCAGGGTACTGAAAAACTGTTTTTT.

The chain joins TRBV28 to TRBJ1-2; unclear D gene. This CDR3 comprises 13 residues. The V end lost 2 bases, the J end lost 0 bases, and 4 bases lay between the germline ends. Germline CDR1 MDHEN, CDR2 SYDVKM. The CDR3 DNA sequence: TGTGCCAGCAGTTTACTCCCTAACTATGGCTACACCTTC. Its translation: CASSLLPNYGYTF.

The rearrangement joins TRBV7-3 to TRBJ1-2; maybe TRBD1 (6 bases). The CDR3 consists of 13 residues. Trimming left V 2 bases short and J 7 bases short, with 11 bases between. CDR1 and CDR2 (germline): SGHTA, FQGTGA. The CDR3 here is CASSLVGGGGYTF. CDR3 nucleotides: TGTGCCAGCAGCTTAGTGGGAGGGGGTGGCTACACCTTC. Full variable domain (missing parts from reference TRBV7-3 and TRBJ1-2): GAGVSQTPSNKVTEKGKYVELRCDPISGHTALYWYRQSLGQGPEFLIYFQGTGAADDSGLPNDRFFAVRPEGSVSTLKIQRTERGDSAVYLCASSLVGGGGYTFGSGTRLTVV.

J is TRBJ1-1 and V is TRBV9; D might be TRBD1 (5 bases). The CDR3 has 16 amino acids. Trimming stripped 3 bases from V and 3 bases from J, with 18 bases between. Germline values: CDR1 SGDLS, CDR2 YYNGEE. The CDR3 DNA is TGTGCCAGCAGCGCGTGGGGGGGGAGGTTGGACACTGAAGCTTTCTTT. It encodes CASSAWGGRLDTEAFF.

The CDR3 DNA is TGTGCCAGCAGCCCTCGACTAGCGGCAGTGGGGGCCAATGAGCAGTTCTTC. This gives the protein CASSPRLAAVGANEQFF. This sequence joins TRBV7-6 and TRBJ2-1, with 9 positions matching TRBD2. Germline CDR1 and CDR2: SGHVS and FNYEAQ. The length of the CDR3 is 17 residues. The V and J ends lost 5 bases and 6 bases, in that order; junction bases with no gene match: 14.

The sample holds one count of this clone. The rearrangement joins TRBV6-6 to TRBJ2-7; weak D call: TRBD1 (5 bases). V was pared by 5 bases and J by 0 bases, with 17 bases between. The CDR3 runs 16 residues. Germline CDR1 and CDR2: MNHNY and SVGAGI (reference sequence). The CDR3: CASSTERTLSSYEQYF. The CDR3 DNA follows: TGTGCCAGCAGTACAGAGAGGACACTTAGCTCCTACGAGCAGTACTTC.

This sequence joins TRBV4-1 and TRBJ1-5; possibly TRBD1 for D (6 bases). V was shortened by 0 bases and J by 5 bases, with 8 bases between the two germline ends. There are 14 residues in the CDR3. From germline, CDR1 is MGHRA and CDR2 YSYEKL. The CDR3 loop is CASSQEDSYQPQHF. The DNA of the CDR3 is TGCGCCAGCAGCCAAGAGGACAGCTATCAGCCCCAGCATTTT.

This sequence joins TRBV2 and TRBJ2-7, with a possible D match to TRBD1 (6 bases). Germline CDR1 is SNHLY and CDR2 is FYNNEI. The CDR3 runs to 12 residues. Trimming took 8 bases from V and 0 from J, leaving 8 bases between them. The CDR3 DNA follows: TGTGCCAGCCGGGACAACTCCTACGAGCAGTACTTC. Translated: CASRDNSYEQYF.

The rearrangement links TRBV28 to TRBJ2-7, with a possible D match to TRBD1 (6 bases). CDR3 length: 12 amino acids. Per germline, CDR1 MDHEN and CDR2 SYDVKM. The V and J ends lost 7 bases and 5 bases respectively, with 12 bases between them. Written as DNA, the CDR3 is TGTGCCAGCACCCAGGGGCCGCACGAGCAGTACTTC. This codes for CASTQGPHEQYF. The variable domain in full, completed from reference TRBV28 and TRBJ2-7, reads DVKVTQSSRYLVKRTGEKVFLECVQDMDHENMFWYRQDPGLGLRLIYFSYDVKMKEKGDIPEGYSVSREKKERFSLILESASTNQTSMYLCASTQGPHEQYFGPGTRLTVT.

The chain recombines TRBV6-6 with TRBJ1-6; TRBD1 matches at 7 bases. This CDR3 comprises 15 residues. Germline loops: CDR1 MNHNY, CDR2 SVGAGI (reference sequence). With 4 bases clipped from V and 8 bases from J, the junction kept 8 bases outside the gene matches. The CDR3 is CASSSEQGLDSPLHF. CDR3 nucleotide sequence: TGTGCCAGCAGTTCCGAACAGGGGTTGGATTCACCCCTCCACTTT.

The V and J genes are TRBV11-2 and TRBJ2-7, with D uncertain. In germline, CDR1 is SGHAT, CDR2 FQNNGV. Trimming took off 5 bases at V and 12 bases at J, with 17 bases between the two ends. The length of the CDR3 is 12 residues. In DNA, the CDR3 is TGTGCCAGCAGCCCCTTATTTACTGTAACGTACTTC. Encoded protein: CASSPLFTVTYF. Full variable domain (remainder filled in from reference TRBV11-2 and TRBJ2-7): EAGVAQSPRYKIIEKRQSVAFWCNPISGHATLYWYQQILGQGPKLLIQFQNNGVVDDSQLPKDRFSAERLKGVDSTLKIQPAKLEDSAVYLCASSPLFTVTYFGPGTRLTVT.

The chain joins TRBV4-3 to TRBJ1-2; 10 nucleotides match TRBD1. This CDR3 contains 14 residues. Germline values: CDR1 LGHNA, CDR2 YSLEER. J was trimmed by 8 bases and V by 5 bases; bases with no gene match: 8. This CDR3 reads CASSGDRGREGYTF. The CDR3 nucleotides read TGCGCCAGCAGCGGAGACAGGGGGCGAGAAGGCTACACCTTC.

The sample holds one count of this clone. The CDR3 DNA reads TGTGCCAGCAGCCGAACAGGGACAGGGGGGTACGAGCAGTACTTC. This sequence encodes CASSRTGTGGYEQYF. V usage is TRBV7-9 and J usage is TRBJ2-7; 11 bases agree with TRBD1. This CDR3 has 15 residues. The V gene end was trimmed by 5 bases and the J gene end by 4 bases; junction bases not matched to a gene: 7. The germline CDR1 and CDR2 sequences are SEHNR and FQNEAQ (reference sequence).

V gene TRBV6-1 combines with J gene TRBJ1-2, with a possible D match to TRBD1 (5 bases). Germline CDR1 reads MNHNS; CDR2 reads SASEGT. V shed 4 bases and J shed 4 bases, with 7 bases lying between them. The CDR3 length is 12 residues. In DNA form, the CDR3 reads TGTGCCAGCAGTGGACAGTCCTATGGCTACACCTTC. Protein product: CASSGQSYGYTF.

The V gene is TRBV30, the J gene TRBJ1-2; D call uncertain. The length of the CDR3 is 11 residues. Germline V gene data show CDR1 as GTSNPN and CDR2 as SVGIG (reference sequence). V dropped 0 bases and J dropped 7 bases, with 6 bases sitting between them. In DNA form, the CDR3 reads TGTGCCTGGAGTGTACTAGGTGGCTACACCTTC. Amino acid sequence: CAWSVLGGYTF. The complete variable domain, with remaining parts taken from reference TRBV30 and TRBJ1-2, reads SQTIHQWPATLVQPVGSPLSLECTVEGTSNPNLYWYRQAAGRGLQLLFYSVGIGQISSEVPQNLSASRPQDRQFILSSKKLLLSDSGFYLCAWSVLGGYTFGSGTRLTVV.

The chain recombines TRBV9 with TRBJ1-1; TRBD1 matches at 12 bases. CDR1 is SGDLS and CDR2 is YYNGEE in the germline V gene. The ends lost 3 bases at V and 4 bases at J; junction bases unmatched: 1. CDR3 length: 14 residues. CDR3 sequence reads: CASSEGQGATEAFF. The DNA of the CDR3 is TGTGCCAGCAGCGAGGGACAGGGGGCCACTGAAGCTTTCTTT.

V usage is TRBV7-2 and J usage is TRBJ1-3; D may be TRBD1 (5 bases). Germline loops: CDR1 SGHTA, CDR2 FQGNSA. Trimming took off 1 base at V and 0 bases at J, with 13 bases between the two ends. This CDR3 is built from 17 residues. The CDR3 is CASSLDRGTFSGNTIYF. The CDR3, as DNA: TGTGCCAGCAGCTTAGATCGGGGGACCTTCTCTGGAAACACCATATATTTT.

The chain combines TRBV7-9 with TRBJ1-4; tentatively, D is TRBD1 (5 bases). V gave up 3 bases and J gave up 7 bases, with 18 bases separating them. Germline CDR1 and CDR2: SEHNR and FQNEAQ (reference sequence). CDR3 length: 16 amino acids. In nucleotides, the CDR3 is TGTGCCAGCAGCTTGGTCGGGCAGGGTCCCGGTGAAAAACTGTTTTTT. As protein: CASSLVGQGPGEKLFF.

The genes are TRBV9 and TRBJ1-2; 12 bases map to TRBD1. In germline, CDR1 is SGDLS, CDR2 YYNGEE. Losses at the gene ends were 4 bases for V and 7 bases for J; bases not matched to a gene: 8. This CDR3 contains 15 residues. In DNA form, the CDR3 reads TGTGCCAGCAGCCCAACGGGACAGGGGGCATCTGGCTACACCTTC. It codes for CASSPTGQGASGYTF.

This chain links TRBV5-6 with TRBJ1-2, with 9 positions matching TRBD1. Germline V gene data show CDR1 as SGHDT and CDR2 as YYEEEE. The trim removed 5 bases at V and 1 base at J, leaving 9 bases unmatched. This CDR3 is built from 16 residues. The CDR3 bases are TGTGCCAGCAGAAGGGACAGGGTGGGTCTTAACTATGGCTACACCTTC. It codes for CASRRDRVGLNYGYTF.

The V call is TRBV19, the J call TRBJ2-3, with D possibly TRBD1 on 6 matching bases. Germline CDR1 and CDR2: LNHDA and SQIVND (reference sequence). Trimming took 3 bases from V and 8 from J, leaving 18 bases between them. CDR3 length equals 15 residues. In nucleotides, the CDR3 is TGTGCCAGTAGTATCAGGAGTGGGGCACAGGGTACGCAGTATTTT. Translating it yields CASSIRSGAQGTQYF.

This clone showed up just once. The chain uses TRBV11-2 and TRBJ2-7; D unclear. The CDR3 totals 13 residues. CDR1 is SGHAT and CDR2 is FQNNGV in the germline V gene. Deletions cut 5 bases from V and 5 bases from J, with 13 bases between. The CDR3 bases are TGTGCCAGCAGCCCTACCGGGTCCCACGAGCAGTACTTC. As protein: CASSPTGSHEQYF.

The chain combines TRBV5-6 with TRBJ1-6; 7 bases line up with TRBD1. This CDR3 region has 18 residues. Germline V lookup: CDR1 SGHDT, CDR2 YYEEEE. V gave up 1 base and J gave up 4 bases; unmatched junction bases: 11. In nucleotides, the CDR3 is TGTGCCAGCAGCTTGTATCTGCCGGGACAGACGTATAATTCACCCCTCCACTTT. Translated, it gives CASSLYLPGQTYNSPLHF.

This chain joins TRBV5-6 and TRBJ2-7, with TRBD2 as a possible D gene (6 bases). The ends were cut back, 2 bases at V and 4 bases at J, with 10 bases in the middle. The CDR3 runs to 13 residues. CDR1 and CDR2 from the germline V gene are SGHDT and YYEEEE. The CDR3 DNA reads TGTGCCAGCAGCTTTGCCGGGGGTTACGAGCAGTACTTC. Amino acids: CASSFAGGYEQYF. Full variable domain (missing parts from reference TRBV5-6 and TRBJ2-7): DAGVTQSPTHLIKTRGQQVTLRCSPKSGHDTVSWYQQALGQGPQFIFQYYEEEERQRGNFPDRFSGHQFPNYSSELNVNALLLGDSALYLCASSFAGGYEQYFGPGTRLTVT.